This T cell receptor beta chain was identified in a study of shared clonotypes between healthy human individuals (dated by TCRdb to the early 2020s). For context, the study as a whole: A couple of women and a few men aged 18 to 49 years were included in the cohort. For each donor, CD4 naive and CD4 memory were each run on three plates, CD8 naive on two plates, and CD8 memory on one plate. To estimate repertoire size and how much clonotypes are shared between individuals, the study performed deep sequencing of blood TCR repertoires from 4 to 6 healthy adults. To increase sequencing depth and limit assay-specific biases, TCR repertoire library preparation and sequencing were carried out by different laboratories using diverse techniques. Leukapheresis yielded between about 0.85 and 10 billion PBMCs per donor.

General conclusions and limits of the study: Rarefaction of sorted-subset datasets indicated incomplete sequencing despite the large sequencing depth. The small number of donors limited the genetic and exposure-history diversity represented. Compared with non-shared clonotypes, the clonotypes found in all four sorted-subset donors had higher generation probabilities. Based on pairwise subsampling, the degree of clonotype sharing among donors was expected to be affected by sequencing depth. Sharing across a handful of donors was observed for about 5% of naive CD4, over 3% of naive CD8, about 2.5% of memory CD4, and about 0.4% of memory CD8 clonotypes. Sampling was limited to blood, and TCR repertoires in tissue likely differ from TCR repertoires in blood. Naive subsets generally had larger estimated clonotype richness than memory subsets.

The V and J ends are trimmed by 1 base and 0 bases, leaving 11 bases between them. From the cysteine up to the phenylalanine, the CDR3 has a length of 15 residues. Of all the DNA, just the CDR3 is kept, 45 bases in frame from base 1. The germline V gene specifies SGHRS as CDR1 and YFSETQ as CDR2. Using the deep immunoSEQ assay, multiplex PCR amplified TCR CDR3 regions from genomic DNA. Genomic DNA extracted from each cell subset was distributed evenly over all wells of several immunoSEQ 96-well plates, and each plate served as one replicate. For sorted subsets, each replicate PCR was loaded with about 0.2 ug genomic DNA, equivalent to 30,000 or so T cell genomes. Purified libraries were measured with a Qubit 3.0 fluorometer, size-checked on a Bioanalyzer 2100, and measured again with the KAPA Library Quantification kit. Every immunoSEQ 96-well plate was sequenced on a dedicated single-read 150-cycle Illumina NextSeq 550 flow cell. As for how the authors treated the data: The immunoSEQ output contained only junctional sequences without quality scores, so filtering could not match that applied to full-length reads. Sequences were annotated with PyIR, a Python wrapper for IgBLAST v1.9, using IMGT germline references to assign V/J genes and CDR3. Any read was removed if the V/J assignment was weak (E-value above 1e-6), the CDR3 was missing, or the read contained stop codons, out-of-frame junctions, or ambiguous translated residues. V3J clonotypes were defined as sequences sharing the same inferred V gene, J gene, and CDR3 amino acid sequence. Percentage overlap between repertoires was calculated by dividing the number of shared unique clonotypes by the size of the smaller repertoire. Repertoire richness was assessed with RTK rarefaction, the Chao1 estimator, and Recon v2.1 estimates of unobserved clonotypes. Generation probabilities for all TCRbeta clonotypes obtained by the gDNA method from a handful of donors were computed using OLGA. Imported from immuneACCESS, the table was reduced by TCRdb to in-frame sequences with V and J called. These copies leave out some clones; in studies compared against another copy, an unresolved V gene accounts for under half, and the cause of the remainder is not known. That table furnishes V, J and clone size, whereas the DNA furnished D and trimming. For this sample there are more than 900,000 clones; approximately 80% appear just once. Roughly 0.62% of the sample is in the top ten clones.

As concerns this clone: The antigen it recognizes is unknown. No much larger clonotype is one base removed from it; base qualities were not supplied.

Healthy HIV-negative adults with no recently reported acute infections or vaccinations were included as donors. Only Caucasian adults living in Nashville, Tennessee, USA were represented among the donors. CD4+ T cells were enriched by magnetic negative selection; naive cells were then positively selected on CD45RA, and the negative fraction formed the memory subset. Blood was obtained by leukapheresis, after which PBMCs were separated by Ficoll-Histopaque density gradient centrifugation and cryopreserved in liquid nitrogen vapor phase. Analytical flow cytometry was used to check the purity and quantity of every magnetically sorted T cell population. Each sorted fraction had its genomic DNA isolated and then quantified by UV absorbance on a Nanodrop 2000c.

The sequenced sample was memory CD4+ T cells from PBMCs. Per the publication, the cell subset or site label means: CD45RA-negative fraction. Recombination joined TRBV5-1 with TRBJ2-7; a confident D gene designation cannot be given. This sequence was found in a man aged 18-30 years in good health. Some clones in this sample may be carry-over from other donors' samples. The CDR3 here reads CASSLSGRSSYEQYF. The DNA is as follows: TGCGCCAGCAGCTTGAGTGGTCGCAGCTCCTACGAGCAGTACTTC.